Below are 16 T cell receptor beta chains sequenced from a single sample in a study of T cell responses to AZD1222 COVID-19 vaccine. Sequencing was performed with immunoSEQ multiplex PCR; in TCRdb, only in-frame clones are kept and a portion is missing. The table includes 100,000 to 150,000 clones, roughly 90% detected once. Sample: peripheral blood, taken on day 0 of AZD1222 vaccination. The receptor set was obtained from an adult in good health.

This sequence joins TRBV7-3 and TRBJ2-1; 9 bases agree with TRBD2. Germline CDR1 reads SGHTA; CDR2 reads FQGTGA. The CDR3 consists of 15 residues. The ends lost 3 bases at V and 3 bases at J; junction bases unmatched: 3. The CDR3 sequence: CASSLTSGYYNEQFF. CDR3 coding DNA: TGTGCCAGCAGCTTGACTAGCGGCTACTACAATGAGCAGTTCTTC.

This clone was detected only once. V and J are TRBV19 and TRBJ2-3; 10 nucleotides align to TRBD2. This CDR3 has 17 amino acids. CDR1 is LNHDA and CDR2 is SQIVND in the germline V gene (reference sequence). V lost 0 bases to trimming and J lost 4 bases; unmatched junction nucleotides: 7. CDR3: CASSIDPSGSWADTQYF. CDR3 DNA sequence: TGTGCCAGTAGTATAGACCCTAGCGGGAGTTGGGCAGATACGCAGTATTTT.

The chain is built from TRBV19 and TRBJ2-3, with a possible D match to TRBD2 (6 bases). Trimming left V 7 bases short and J 3 bases short, with 17 bases between. This CDR3 spans 15 amino acids. From germline, CDR1 is LNHDA and CDR2 SQIVND (reference sequence). The CDR3 nucleotides read TGTGCCAGTATGGTAAAACTGGGGGGTACAGATACGCAGTATTTT. Translated, it gives CASMVKLGGTDTQYF.

In this sample, this clone turned up once. The chain couples TRBV27 to TRBJ2-7; maybe TRBD1 (6 bases). Trimming removed 3 bases from V and 6 bases from J, with 12 bases in between. The length of the CDR3 is 13 residues. Per the germline V gene, CDR1 is MNHEY and CDR2 is SMNVEV (reference sequence). DNA for the CDR3: TGTGCCAGCAGTTTGGGGGCAGTAAGCGAGCAGTACTTC. This codes for CASSLGAVSEQYF.

As regards this clone: This sample includes further DNA sequences coding for the same CDR3. This chain's CDR3 is CASSVAGSYEQYF. Here the CDR3 DNA reads TGTGCCAGCAGCGTAGCGGGTTCCTACGAGCAGTACTTC. The gene calls are TRBV9 and TRBJ2-7; D unresolved. CDR1 SGDLS and CDR2 YYNGEE come from the germline V gene. The length of the CDR3 is 13 residues. V lost 0 bases and J 1 base, leaving 5 bases between the germline ends.

As DNA, the CDR3 is TGTGCCATCAGTGACCCAACAGGGCTCTCTGGAAACACCATATATTTT. Translation gives CAISDPTGLSGNTIYF. V and J are TRBV10-3 and TRBJ1-3; D is perhaps TRBD1 (6 bases). CDR1 is ENHRY, CDR2 SYGVKD, per germline. The V end was cut by 3 bases, the J end by 0 bases, with 12 bases between. This CDR3 contains 16 residues.

In DNA, the CDR3 is TGTGCCAGCAGCTTAGGTGGAGATGAAGCTTTCTTT. This translates into CASSLGGDEAFF. The chain employs TRBV7-9 and TRBJ1-1; D remains unclear. There are 12 residues in the CDR3. Per germline, CDR1 SEHNR and CDR2 FQNEAQ (reference sequence). V lost 1 base and J 7 bases, leaving 7 bases between the germline ends.

V usage is TRBV6-5 and J usage is TRBJ2-3; D uncertain. With 0 bases removed from V and 7 bases from J, the gap between germline ends came to 14 bases. Germline CDR1 MNHEY, CDR2 SVGAGI. The CDR3 spans 15 residues. CDR3 DNA: TGTGCCAGCAGTTACTCGTTACTGATATCTCATACGCAGTATTTT. Amino acids: CASSYSLLISHTQYF.

V usage is TRBV3-1 (or the pseudogene TRBV3-2) and J usage is TRBJ2-1; D is unclear. Trimming removed 2 bases at V and 8 bases at J, with 7 bases between. The CDR3 is 12 amino acids. Germline lookup yields CDR1 LGHDT and CDR2 YNNKEL (reference sequence). As DNA, the CDR3 is TGTGCCAGCAGCCAAAACTGGGATGAGCAGTTCTTC. Protein: CASSQNWDEQFF.

The V gene is TRBV19, the J gene TRBJ1-2; TRBD1 aligns across 7 bases. CDR1 LNHDA and CDR2 SQIVND come from the germline V gene (reference sequence). The CDR3 sequence is 12 residues long. Trimming took 3 bases from V and 7 from J; bases not matched to a gene: 2. CDR3 region: CASSMTGSGYTF. CDR3 DNA: TGTGCCAGTAGTATGACAGGGAGTGGCTACACCTTC.

The V and J genes are TRBV5-4 and TRBJ1-4, with 7 bases lining up with TRBD1. CDR1 and CDR2 (germline): SGHNT, YYREEE (reference sequence). J lost 3 bases, V lost 0 bases, and 2 bases had no gene match. The CDR3 extends over 15 amino acids. The CDR3 coding sequence is TGTGCCAGCAGCTTGGGGACAGGTCCTAATGAAAAACTGTTTTTT. Its protein is CASSLGTGPNEKLFF.

The CDR3: CAISESTQLRGRWETQYF. For the CDR3, the DNA is TGTGCCATCAGTGAGTCGACGCAACTCAGGGGGCGGTGGGAGACCCAGTACTTC. The V and J genes are TRBV10-3 and TRBJ2-5; 8 bases align to TRBD1. Unmatched junction bases numbered 14, after V lost 0 bases and J lost 5 bases. The CDR3 is 18 residues long. Looked up from germline, CDR1 is ENHRY and CDR2 is SYGVKD.

The chain combines TRBV27 with TRBJ2-7; D might be TRBD1 (6 bases). The V and J ends lost 6 bases and 7 bases respectively, with 19 bases between them. The CDR3 runs to 14 residues. Germline CDR1 and CDR2: MNHEY and SMNVEV (reference sequence). The CDR3 protein is CASRAQGPLGEQYF. CDR3 bases: TGTGCCAGCAGGGCGCAGGGGCCCCTGGGAGAGCAGTACTTC.

This clone appeared a single time. This chain links TRBV10-3 with TRBJ2-3; tentatively, D is TRBD1 or TRBD2 (5 bases each). Germline lookup yields CDR1 ENHRY and CDR2 SYGVKD. V was cut by 6 bases and J by 3 bases, with 25 bases left in between. CDR3 length: 18 amino acids. The CDR3 is CAISQGGADLLGTDTQYF. Here the CDR3 DNA reads TGTGCCATCAGCCAGGGTGGAGCGGACCTTTTGGGAACAGATACGCAGTATTTT.

The genes are TRBV5-1 and TRBJ2-2; 9 bases line up with TRBD2. Germline CDR1 and CDR2: SGHRS and YFSETQ. J lost 0 bases, V lost 1 base, and 4 bases had no gene match. This CDR3 comprises 17 residues. The CDR3 loop is CASSLRTSAANTGELFF. As DNA, the CDR3 is TGCGCCAGCAGCTTGAGGACTAGCGCTGCGAACACCGGGGAGCTGTTTTTT. Using reference TRBV5-1 and TRBJ2-2 for the parts outside the CDR3, the full variable domain is KAGVTQTPRYLIKTRGQQVTLSCSPISGHRSVSWYQQTPGQGLQFLFEYFSETQRNKGNFPGRFSGRQFSNSRSEMNVSTLELGDSALYLCASSLRTSAANTGELFFGEGSRLTVL.

The chain has TRBV27 and TRBJ2-1; D is undetermined. This CDR3 has 13 residues. The germline gives CDR1 MNHEY, CDR2 SMNVEV (reference sequence). V was pared by 3 bases and J by 8 bases, with 11 bases between. The chain's CDR3 is CASSLWALHEQFF. For the CDR3, the DNA is TGTGCCAGCAGTTTGTGGGCCCTCCATGAGCAGTTCTTC.